The next 3 T cell receptor beta chains were all read from a single sample in a study of blood T cell repertoires in COVID-19. Method: immunoSEQ multiplex PCR; TCRdb's copy keeps in-frame clones and lacks some. The sample shows around 370,000 clones, 91% of them seen only once. The sample comprised peripheral blood. Receptor source: a woman aged 18-29 years who had recovered from COVID-19.

The genes are TRBV9 and TRBJ2-1, with 7 nucleotides matching TRBD2. The CDR3 covers 16 residues. With 0 bases clipped from V and 0 bases from J, the junction kept 3 bases outside the gene matches. In germline, CDR1 is SGDLS, CDR2 YYNGEE. CDR3 coding DNA: TGTGCCAGCAGCGTAGGGGCTAGCGGCTCCTACAATGAGCAGTTCTTC. Its protein product is CASSVGASGSYNEQFF. Variable domain in full (rest from reference TRBV9 and TRBJ2-1): DSGVTQTPKHLITATGQRVTLRCSPRSGDLSVYWYQQSLDQGLQFLIQYYNGEERAKGNILERFSAQQFPDLHSELNLSSLELGDSALYFCASSVGASGSYNEQFFGPGTRLTVL.

This sequence joins TRBV6-5 and TRBJ1-2; 9 bases align to TRBD1. The CDR3 runs to 15 residues. V trimming: 4 bases; J trimming: 8 bases; junction bases outside the gene matches: 11. From germline, CDR1 is MNHEY and CDR2 SVGAGI. Here the CDR3 DNA reads TGTGCCAGCAGTTTCGCGGGACAGGGTCGGTGGGGCTACACCTTC. Its translation: CASSFAGQGRWGYTF.

This chain uses TRBV29-1 with TRBJ2-3; maybe TRBD2 (5 bases). The CDR3 extends over 11 amino acids. V shed 5 bases and J shed 4 bases, with 7 bases lying between them. CDR1 is SQVTM, CDR2 ANQGSEA, per germline. CDR3 sequence (DNA): TGCAGCGTTCCGAGGGCAGATACGCAGTATTTT. Its translation is CSVPRADTQYF.